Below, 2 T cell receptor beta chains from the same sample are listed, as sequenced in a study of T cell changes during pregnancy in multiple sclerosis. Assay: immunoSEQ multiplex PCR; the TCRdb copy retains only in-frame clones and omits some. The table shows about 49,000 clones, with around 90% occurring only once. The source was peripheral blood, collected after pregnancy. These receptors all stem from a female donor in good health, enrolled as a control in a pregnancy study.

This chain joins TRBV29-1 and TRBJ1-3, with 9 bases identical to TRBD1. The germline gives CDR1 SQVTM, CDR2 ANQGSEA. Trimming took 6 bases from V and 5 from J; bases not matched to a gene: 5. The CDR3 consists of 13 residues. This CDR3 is CSVAGTGRNTIYF. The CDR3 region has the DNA TGCAGCGTCGCCGGGACAGGGCGAAACACCATATATTTT.

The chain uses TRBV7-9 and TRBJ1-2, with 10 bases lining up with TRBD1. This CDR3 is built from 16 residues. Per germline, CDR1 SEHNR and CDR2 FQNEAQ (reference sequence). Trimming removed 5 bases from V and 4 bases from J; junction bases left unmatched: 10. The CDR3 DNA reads TGTGCCAGCAGCCCCCGGGACAGGGGTCTCTTCTATGGCTACACCTTC. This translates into CASSPRDRGLFYGYTF.